These 22 T cell receptor beta chains came from one sample sequenced in a study of tumor-infiltrating lymphocytes in primary liver carcinoma (dated by TCRdb to about 2017). Blood RNA was extracted from unsorted whole blood using TRIzol reagent, and germline DNA was obtained with the DNeasy Blood & Tissue kit. For sequencing, an Illumina HiSeq 2500 was employed. TCRbeta-specific cDNA was reverse-transcribed from around 500 ng total RNA using a constant-region primer and ProtoScript II reverse transcriptase. Three nested multiplex PCR rounds, following a slightly modified ARM-PCR procedure, were used to build the TCRbeta libraries. Each of the first two PCR rounds ran for about 10 cycles and used multiplex TRBV1-TRBV30 forward primers together with a Cbeta reverse primer. Using fastp trimming at Q25 and MiXCR clonotype assembly, TCRdb reanalyzed the public sequencing data and kept in-frame beta chains. A single entry per CDR3 protein holds the most common genes and DNA from its merged rows. The sample table shows more than 150,000 distinct CDR3 sequences, and roughly 60% are seen once. The top ten clonotypes cover approximately 68% of the sample.

Input material: peripheral blood. The source of these receptors is a man aged 35 to 55 with primary liver carcinoma and hepatitis B virus infection.

V usage is TRBV6-1 and J usage is TRBJ1-2; D gene uncertain. Trimming pared 8 bases from V and 5 bases from J, leaving 15 bases between. Germline CDR1 and CDR2: MNHNS and SASEGT. This CDR3 is 13 amino acids long. CDR3: CASGAPDLYGYTF. The CDR3 DNA reads TGTGCCAGCGGTGCGCCCGATCTATATGGCTACACCTTC.

The chain couples TRBV7-8 to TRBJ2-5, with D possibly matching TRBD2 (6 bases). V gave up 2 bases and J gave up 4 bases, with 20 bases separating them. This CDR3 is built from 17 residues. Germline lookup yields CDR1 SGHVS and CDR2 FQNEAQ. In nucleotides, the CDR3 is TGTGCCAGCAGCTTAAAGGGTGGCAGGAGGGTCGGAGAGACCCAGTACTTC. The encoded protein is CASSLKGGRRVGETQYF.

This clonotype was recorded a few times. The V and J genes are TRBV6-1 and TRBJ1-5, with a weak D call TRBD1 (6 bases). Germline CDR1 MNHNS, CDR2 SASEGT. The CDR3 runs to 13 residues. V was shortened by 6 bases and J by 5 bases, with 11 bases between the two germline ends. The CDR3 loop is CASREQGDQPQHF. The CDR3 DNA sequence: TGTGCCAGCAGGGAACAGGGTGATCAGCCCCAGCATTTT.

This clonotype came up a few times. The chain employs TRBV5-4 and TRBJ2-7; possibly TRBD2 for D (5 bases). Trimming stripped 5 bases from V and 3 bases from J, with 9 bases between. CDR1 and CDR2 from the germline V gene are SGHNT and YYREEE (reference sequence). This CDR3 has 12 residues. DNA of the CDR3: TGTGCCAGCAGTTTTGGACTCTACGAGCAGTACTTC. Amino acids: CASSFGLYEQYF. Full variable domain (missing parts from reference TRBV5-4 and TRBJ2-7): ETGVTQSPTHLIKTRGQQVTLRCSSQSGHNTVSWYQQALGQGPQFIFQYYREEENGRGNFPPRFSGLQFPNYSSELNVNALELDDSALYLCASSFGLYEQYFGPGTRLTVT.

The gene calls are TRBV29-1 and TRBJ1-2; 7 nucleotides align to TRBD1. CDR3 size: 16 residues. CDR1 is SQVTM, CDR2 ANQGSEA, per germline. J lost 2 bases, V lost 4 bases, and 13 bases had no gene match. The DNA for the CDR3 is TGCAGCGTTGGAACATCTCAGGAGGACAGGAACTATGGCTACACCTTC. Translation gives CSVGTSQEDRNYGYTF.

V is TRBV6-2 or TRBV6-3 and J is TRBJ2-1; 10 bases line up with TRBD2. The germline gives CDR1 MNHEY, CDR2 SVGEGT. This CDR3 spans 18 amino acids. V lost 0 bases, J lost 7 bases, and 12 bases stayed unmatched. The CDR3 loop reads CASSYSLASGRLQNEQFF. In DNA form, the CDR3 reads TGTGCCAGCAGTTACTCGTTGGCTAGCGGGAGACTACAGAATGAGCAGTTCTTC.

In regard to this clonotype: A much bigger clone sits one base away, suggesting this may be a read error. The chain recombines TRBV11-3 with TRBJ2-5; 10 bases fit TRBD1. The germline gives CDR1 SGHNT, CDR2 YENEEA. The CDR3 sequence is 15 residues long. The CDR3 spells CARSLGQGSEETQYF. The CDR3 nucleotides are TGTGCCAGGAGCTTGGGACAGGGGTCCGAAGAGACCCAGTACTTC. The full variable domain, completed using reference TRBV11-3 and TRBJ2-5, is EAGVVQSPRYKIIEKKQPVAFWCNPISGHNTLYWYLQNLGQGPELLIRYENEEAVDDSQLPKDRFSAERLKGVDSTLKIQPAELGDSAVYLCARSLGQGSEETQYFGPGTRLLVL.

The genes are TRBV6-5 and TRBJ1-1; the D gene is possibly TRBD1 (6 bases). Germline V gene sequence: CDR1 MNHEY, CDR2 SVGAGI. V lost 7 bases, J lost 3 bases, and 12 bases lay in between. The CDR3 covers 13 residues. This CDR3 is CASNTGFDTEAFF. Here the CDR3 DNA reads TGTGCCAGCAACACAGGGTTTGACACTGAAGCTTTCTTT.

In this sample, this clonotype turned up once. This rearrangement joins TRBV10-3 to TRBJ2-6; the D gene is possibly TRBD2 (7 bases). This CDR3 comprises 20 residues. Germline V gene sequence: CDR1 ENHRY, CDR2 SYGVKD. V was cut by 7 bases and J by 0 bases, with 25 bases left in between. CDR3 sequence reads: CAINQDNTRGGSSGANVLTF. The DNA of the CDR3 is TGTGCCATCAATCAAGACAACACGAGGGGGGGGAGCTCTGGGGCCAACGTCCTGACTTTC.

This clonotype has ten or more counts. The rearrangement links TRBV29-1 to TRBJ2-7, with unresolved D. Trimming stripped 6 bases from V and 4 bases from J, with 10 bases between. The CDR3 is 11 residues long. Looked up from germline, CDR1 is SQVTM and CDR2 is ANQGSEA. As DNA, the CDR3 is TGCAGCGTAACCCTTAGTTACGAGCAGTACTTC. Translating gives CSVTLSYEQYF.

The V gene is TRBV12-3 or TRBV12-4, the J gene TRBJ2-2, with 14 bases fitting TRBD2. The CDR3 runs 18 residues. Trimming at V came to 0 bases and at J to 3 bases, leaving 3 bases not matched to a gene. The CDR3: CASSLAGLAGVDTGELFF. As DNA, the CDR3 is TGTGCCAGCAGTTTAGCGGGACTAGCGGGAGTGGACACCGGGGAGCTGTTTTTT.

In its sample, this clonotype was seen once. The conserved closing phenylalanine or tryptophan is absent in this CDR3, likely reflecting a read error. The genes are TRBV11-2 and TRBJ2-7; 8 positions match TRBD1. Germline V lookup: CDR1 SGHAT, CDR2 FQNNGV. CDR3 length equals 14 residues. Germline trimming cut 10 bases from V and 3 bases from J; bases unmatched to any gene: 11. The CDR3 here is CATSQTGVRYEQYL. The CDR3 nucleotides read TGTGCCACCAGTCAGACAGGGGTGCGCTACGAGCAGTACTTA.

In its sample, this clonotype was seen many times. The rearrangement uses TRBV11-2 and TRBJ2-1; the D gene is possibly TRBD2 (6 bases). This CDR3 spans 14 amino acids. V lost 4 bases and J lost 5, with 12 bases in between. Germline V gene sequence: CDR1 SGHAT, CDR2 FQNNGV. CDR3 in amino acids: CASSSGLTHNEQFF. CDR3 nucleotides: TGTGCCAGCAGCTCGGGACTGACCCACAATGAGCAGTTCTTC. Using reference TRBV11-2 and TRBJ2-1 for the parts outside the CDR3, the full variable domain is EAGVAQSPRYKIIEKRQSVAFWCNPISGHATLYWYQQILGQGPKLLIQFQNNGVVDDSQLPKDRFSAERLKGVDSTLKIQPAKLEDSAVYLCASSSGLTHNEQFFGPGTRLTVL.

In regard to this clonotype: This could be a read error, since a much larger clone is one nucleotide away. Likely a read error: the CDR3 ends without its conserved phenylalanine or tryptophan. The chain has TRBV29-1 and TRBJ2-1, with 8 bases matching TRBD2. CDR1 and CDR2 from the germline V gene are SQVTM and ANQGSEA. This CDR3 region has 13 residues. With 4 bases clipped from V and 3 bases from J, the junction kept 2 bases outside the gene matches. The CDR3 sequence is CSVAGGLYNEQFL. Written as DNA, the CDR3 is TGCAGCGTTGCGGGAGGGCTCTACAATGAGCAGTTCCTC.

This clonotype was seen ten or more times. The CDR3 protein is CASRFRDGSNTGELFF. CDR3 bases: TGTGCCAGCAGGTTCCGGGACGGATCGAACACCGGGGAGCTGTTTTTT. The chain employs TRBV11-1 and TRBJ2-2, with D perhaps TRBD1 or TRBD2 (5 bases each). V was clipped by 6 bases and J by 0 bases, with 14 bases between them. This CDR3 contains 16 residues. Looked up from germline, CDR1 is SGHAT and CDR2 is FQDESV (reference sequence).

This clonotype was seen repeatedly, ten times or more. The CDR3 reads CSVDGAEGTNNEQFF. In DNA, the CDR3 is TGCAGCGTTGATGGGGCCGAGGGGACCAACAATGAGCAGTTCTTC. This chain links TRBV29-1 with TRBJ2-1, with D possibly being TRBD1 or TRBD2 (5 bases each). V was clipped by 3 bases and J by 5 bases, with 17 bases between them. Germline CDR1 reads SQVTM; CDR2 reads ANQGSEA. CDR3 length equals 15 residues.

This sequence joins TRBV4-1 and TRBJ2-7; 9 bases match TRBD2. V dropped 4 bases and J dropped 2; count of bases not matched to a gene: 18. This CDR3 has 19 residues. Germline lookup yields CDR1 MGHRA and CDR2 YSYEKL. The CDR3 coding sequence is TGCGCCAGCAGCCTTCGGGGGGGCACCGATAGCGGGAGCGCCTACGAGCAGTACTTC. The encoded protein is CASSLRGGTDSGSAYEQYF.

The V gene is TRBV11-2, the J gene TRBJ1-1; tentatively, D is TRBD1 (6 bases). V gave up 4 bases and J gave up 0 bases, with 15 bases separating them. The CDR3 contains 16 residues. The germline V gene has CDR1 SGHAT and CDR2 FQNNGV. CDR3 amino acids: CASSSPPGDLNTEAFF. The CDR3 nucleotides read TGTGCCAGCAGCTCGCCCCCAGGGGACCTGAACACTGAAGCTTTCTTT. The full variable domain, with the rest looked up from reference TRBV11-2 and TRBJ1-1, is EAGVAQSPRYKIIEKRQSVAFWCNPISGHATLYWYQQILGQGPKLLIQFQNNGVVDDSQLPKDRFSAERLKGVDSTLKIQPAKLEDSAVYLCASSSPPGDLNTEAFFGQGTRLTVV.

About this clonotype: Relative to the germline gene, one junction end is altered; a read error may explain this. The chain recombines TRBV11-2 with TRBJ2-1; D is undetermined. Germline V lookup: CDR1 SGHAT, CDR2 FQNNGV. CDR3 length equals 15 residues. The CDR3 bases are TGTGCCAGTAGCTTAGGAAAAGATCTAAGGGATGAGCAGTTCTTC. This gives the protein CASSLGKDLRDEQFF.

CDR3 protein: CASSKGISGRAYNEQFF. CDR3 nucleotides: TGTGCCAGCAGCAAAGGGATTAGCGGGAGGGCCTACAATGAGCAGTTCTTC. V is TRBV21-1 and J is TRBJ2-1; the table gives TRBD2 as D, unverified against the DNA. TRBV21-1 is assigned pseudogene status. The CDR3 has 17 residues.

The sample holds a few counts of this clonotype. The J gene is TRBJ2-2, the V gene TRBV6-5, with D perhaps TRBD1 or TRBD2 (6 bases each). Looked up from germline, CDR1 is MNHEY and CDR2 is SVGAGI. The CDR3 is made up of 16 amino acids. Trimming shortened V by 4 bases and J by 6 bases, and 18 bases separated the two germline ends. CDR3 amino acids: CASSSRGGGISGELFF. CDR3 DNA sequence: TGTGCCAGCAGTTCCCGTGGGGGCGGGATCTCCGGGGAGCTGTTTTTT.

This clonotype has more than one count but fewer than ten. The CDR3 end shows no conserved phenylalanine or tryptophan, and so a read error is likely. Because the CDR3's place on the DNA is in doubt, the DNA is left out and the CDR3 is given as listed by TCRdb. The chain links TRBV5-5 to TRBJ2-1; the table's TRBD1 call for D was not verified on the DNA. The CDR3 is 15 residues long, counting both termini. The germline V gene encodes CDR1 SGHKS and CDR2 YYEKEE (reference sequence). The CDR3 spells CASSLLTGTTPYPFV.